The clone carrying this TCR beta chain has only a few counts. Its cognate antigen is unknown. Treatment in this sample: roughly ten-day PBMC culture with coronavirus spike peptide pools or control peptides (ViraFEST assay). The Oncomine TCR Beta short-read assay was applied to DNA of cultured CD4+ T cells. One entry per CDR3 protein results from TCRdb running MiXCR on the PCR reads. The sample records 3,500 to 4,500 distinct CDR3 sequences, approximately 22% being singletons. This sample is part of a study of vaccination and CD4 T cells after COVID-19. The sequencing used CD4+ T cells from blood, cultured in vitro, collected after SARS-CoV-2 vaccination. This clonotype originated in a human donor who had recovered from COVID-19.

The CDR3 DNA sequence: TGTGCCAGCAGTTTCTCGAGCAGGCCCTATGGCTACACCTTC. Its protein is CASSFSSRPYGYTF. The chain is built from TRBV12-3 or TRBV12-4 and TRBJ1-2; D gene ambiguous. The CDR3 length is 14 residues. Trimming left V 3 bases short and J 4 bases short, with 12 bases between.